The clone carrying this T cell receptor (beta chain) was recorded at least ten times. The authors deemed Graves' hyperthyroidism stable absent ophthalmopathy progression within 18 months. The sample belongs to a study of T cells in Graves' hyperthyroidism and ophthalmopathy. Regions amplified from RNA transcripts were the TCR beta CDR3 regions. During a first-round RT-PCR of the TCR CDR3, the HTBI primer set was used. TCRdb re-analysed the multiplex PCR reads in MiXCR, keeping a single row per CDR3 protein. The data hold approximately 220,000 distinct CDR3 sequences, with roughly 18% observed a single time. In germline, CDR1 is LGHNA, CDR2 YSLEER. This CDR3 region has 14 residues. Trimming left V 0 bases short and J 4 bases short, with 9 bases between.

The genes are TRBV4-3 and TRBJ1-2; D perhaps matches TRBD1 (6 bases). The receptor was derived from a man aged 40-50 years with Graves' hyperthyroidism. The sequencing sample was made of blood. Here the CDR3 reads CASSQDGQTYGYTF. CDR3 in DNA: TGCGCCAGCAGCCAAGATGGACAGACCTATGGCTACACCTTC.